This TCR beta chain was identified in a study of blood T cells in healthy people across ages. Study conclusions and caveats: Changes seen in expanded clonotypes were possibly confounded by donor CMV status left unknown. Higher diversity, along with more naive CD4+ cells, distinguished long-lived donors from aged donors.

The donors, all healthy, were Caucasians living in Russia, aged about 6 to 100. Each sample yielded at least 6.5 million isolated PBMCs. Using a J-beta primer mix together with a sample-barcoded 5' primer, a second PCR was run for roughly 6 to 11 cycles. In TCRdb, the 5' RACE reads were re-called with MiXCR into one record per CDR3 protein. The table has over 950,000 distinct CDR3 sequences, roughly 51% seen once. The germline V gene has CDR1 DFQATT and CDR2 SNEGSKA (reference sequence). The CDR3 contains 15 residues. Trimming took 0 bases from V and 3 from J, leaving 11 bases between them. In the case of this clonotype: What it recognizes is unknown.

Material for sequencing was blood. The V call is TRBV20-1, the J call TRBJ1-4; no reliable D call. This TCR came from a woman in her sixties or seventies in good health. This chain's CDR3 is CSARDLGRANEKLFF. In nucleotides, the CDR3 is TGCAGTGCTAGAGATCTGGGGAGAGCTAATGAAAAACTGTTTTTT.